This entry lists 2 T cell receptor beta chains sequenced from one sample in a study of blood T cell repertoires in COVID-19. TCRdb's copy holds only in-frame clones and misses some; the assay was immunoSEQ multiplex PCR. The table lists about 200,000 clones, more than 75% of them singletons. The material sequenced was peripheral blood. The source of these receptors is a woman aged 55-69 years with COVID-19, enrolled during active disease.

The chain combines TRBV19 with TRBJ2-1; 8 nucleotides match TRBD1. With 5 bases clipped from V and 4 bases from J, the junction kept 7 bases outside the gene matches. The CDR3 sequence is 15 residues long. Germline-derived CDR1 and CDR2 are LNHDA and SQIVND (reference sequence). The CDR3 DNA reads TGTGCCAGTAGTCCACGACAGGGGAAGTACAATGAGCAGTTCTTC. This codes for CASSPRQGKYNEQFF.

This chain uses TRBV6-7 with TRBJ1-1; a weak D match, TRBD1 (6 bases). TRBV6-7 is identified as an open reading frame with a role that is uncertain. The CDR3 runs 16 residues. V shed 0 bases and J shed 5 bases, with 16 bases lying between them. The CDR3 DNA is TGTGCCAGCAGTTACTCGATAGCAGGGGAAATAACTGAAGCTTTCTTT. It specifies CASSYSIAGEITEAFF.